This TCR beta chain was recorded in a study of blood T cell repertoires in COVID-19 (dated by TCRdb to between 2020 and 2021). With regard to the full study: Collaborator samples came from the United States, Italy and Spain and covered acute and convalescent phases of COVID-19. The material from the prospective study consisted of cDNA or gDNA derived from T cells, B-cell-depleted T cells, or PBMCs. The dataset comprised deeply sampled blood TCRbeta repertoires from subjects exposed to, actively infected with, or recovered from COVID-19. A freely available public database, intended as a resource for researchers studying the immune response to SARS-CoV-2, is where the repertoires were released. Samples came from the ongoing ImmuneRACE study (first 160 participants) plus 1,254 subjects from 6 global collaborators. Sample metadata almost always included a de-identified subject ID, COVID-19 status, age in years and sex. Where HLA class I and class II types were available, the types were taken from metadata supplied by the sample provider, not from assay-based typing.

TCRbeta CDR3 regions were amplified from genomic DNA by means of the immunoSEQ Assay, a bias-controlled multiplex PCR. Regarding the original processing steps: Nucleated cell counts per sample were estimated from amplification of reference gene primers within the assay. To quantify the absolute abundance of each unique TCRbeta CDR3 rearrangement, sequence reads were collapsed and filtered. For each sample, productive Simpson clonality was calculated as the square root of Simpson's diversity index across productive rearrangements. TCRdb stores this immuneACCESS table with in-frame sequences only. Part of the clones is absent; in the studies checked, under half of the shortfall reflects unresolved V genes, and no reason is known for the rest. V and J calls plus clone size are reproduced from that table; the DNA served to infer D and trimming. The sample profile shows 150,000 to 200,000 clones; roughly 85% of them were found once. The top ten hold 9.5% to 12% of the sample.

Findings and caveats that apply to the study as a whole: The amount of clinical and demographic metadata varied by source and participant and was provided uncurated.

Each collaborating institution followed its own protocols to collect whole blood in K2EDTA tubes. For TCRbeta analysis, collaborators shipped samples as frozen whole blood, isolated PBMCs, or DNA extracted from either of those sample types. CDR1 SQVTM and CDR2 ANQGSEA are derived from the germline V gene. The CDR3 starts with the cysteine, ends with the phenylalanine, and has 14 residues. Only CDR3 DNA remains: 42 bases, in frame from the first base. On this clone itself: No cognate antigen has been identified for it. No much larger clone exists at a distance of one base, and base qualities are not known.

The sequencing sample was made of peripheral blood. The sequence was obtained from a human donor with active or convalescent COVID-19. The donor label of this sample is uncertain. The rearrangement joined TRBV29-1 to TRBJ2-3; perhaps TRBD2 is the D gene, with 6 bases matching. The CDR3 corresponds to CSVRGRYSTDTQYF. The nucleotide sequence reads as follows: TGCAGTGTTCGGGGGAGATACTCGACAGATACGCAGTATTTT.